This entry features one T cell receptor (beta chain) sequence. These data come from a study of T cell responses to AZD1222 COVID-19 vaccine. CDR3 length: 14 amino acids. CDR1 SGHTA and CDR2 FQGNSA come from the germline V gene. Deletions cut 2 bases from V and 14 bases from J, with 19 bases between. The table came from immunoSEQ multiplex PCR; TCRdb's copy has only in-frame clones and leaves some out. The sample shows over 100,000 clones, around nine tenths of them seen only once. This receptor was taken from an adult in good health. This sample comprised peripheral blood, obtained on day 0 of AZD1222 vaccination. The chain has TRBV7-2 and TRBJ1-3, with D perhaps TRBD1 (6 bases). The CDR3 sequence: CASSLLRRDRPVYF. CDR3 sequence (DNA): TGTGCCAGCAGCTTATTAAGGCGCGACAGGCCCGTATATTTT.